This T cell receptor (beta chain) emerged from a study of shared clonotypes between healthy human individuals. Study findings and constraints: Clonotypes not shared had lower generation probabilities than those common to all four donors. Estimated richness values were generally larger in naive subsets than in memory subsets. Clonotypes that were shared across a few donors made up about 4.5% of naive CD4 clonotypes.

The CDR3 is 13 amino acids. CDR1 SGHVS and CDR2 FQNEAQ come from the germline V gene. Trimming took 5 bases from V and 0 from J, leaving 8 bases between them. Naive CD8 cells lacked CD45RO and underwent positive selection for CCR7, leaving out terminally differentiated effector memory CD45RA+ cells. TCRdb's copy holds only in-frame clones and misses some; the assay was immunoSEQ multiplex PCR. Of about 2.1 million clones in the sample, 93% were seen once. About this clone itself: Its target is unknown. Other DNA sequences in this sample translate to the same CDR3.

The gene calls are TRBV7-8 and TRBJ2-7; no clear D gene. Sequenced sample: naive CD8+ T cells from PBMCs. This TCR was recovered from a man in his late teens or twenties in good health. Some clones in this sample may be carry-over from other donors' samples. CDR3 nucleotides: TGTGCCAGCAGCCTCCGGGCCTCCTACGAGCAGTACTTC. It translates to CASSLRASYEQYF. Using reference TRBV7-8 and TRBJ2-7 for the parts outside the CDR3, the full variable domain is GAGVSQSPRYKVAKRGQDVALRCDPISGHVSLFWYQQALGQGPEFLTYFQNEAQLDKSGLPSDRFFAERPEGSVSTLKIQRTQQEDSAVYLCASSLRASYEQYFGPGTRLTVT.